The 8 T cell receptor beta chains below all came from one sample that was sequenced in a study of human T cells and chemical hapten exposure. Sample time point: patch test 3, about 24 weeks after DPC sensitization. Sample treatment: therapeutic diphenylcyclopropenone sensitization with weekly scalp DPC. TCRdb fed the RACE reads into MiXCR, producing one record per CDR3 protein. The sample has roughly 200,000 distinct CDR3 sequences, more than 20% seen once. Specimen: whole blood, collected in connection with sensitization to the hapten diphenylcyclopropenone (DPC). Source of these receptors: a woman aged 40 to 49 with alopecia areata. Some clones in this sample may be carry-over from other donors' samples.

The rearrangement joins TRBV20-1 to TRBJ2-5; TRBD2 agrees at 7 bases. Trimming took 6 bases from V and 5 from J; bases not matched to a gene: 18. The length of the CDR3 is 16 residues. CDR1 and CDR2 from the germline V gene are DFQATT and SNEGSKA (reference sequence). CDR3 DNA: TGCAGTGCCACCTTTGAGGTGGGAGGGCCGGGGGAGACCCAGTACTTC. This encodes CSATFEVGGPGETQYF.

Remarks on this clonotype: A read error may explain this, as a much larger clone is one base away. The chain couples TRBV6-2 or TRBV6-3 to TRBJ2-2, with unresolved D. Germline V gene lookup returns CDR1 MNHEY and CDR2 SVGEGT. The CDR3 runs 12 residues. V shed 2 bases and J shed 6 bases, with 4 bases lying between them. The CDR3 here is CASSYGAGELFF. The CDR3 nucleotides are TGTGCCAGCAGTTACGGGGCCGGGGAGCTGTTTTTT.

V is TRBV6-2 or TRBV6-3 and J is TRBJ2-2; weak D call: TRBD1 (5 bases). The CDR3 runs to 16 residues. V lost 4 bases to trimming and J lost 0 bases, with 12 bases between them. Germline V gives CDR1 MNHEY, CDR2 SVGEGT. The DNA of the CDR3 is TGTGCCAGCAGTTCTCGGACACCTACGAACACCGGGGAGCTGTTTTTT. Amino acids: CASSSRTPTNTGELFF.

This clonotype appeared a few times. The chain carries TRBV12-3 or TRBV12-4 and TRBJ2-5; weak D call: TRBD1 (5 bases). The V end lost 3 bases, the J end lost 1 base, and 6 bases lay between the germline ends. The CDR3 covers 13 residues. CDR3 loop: CASSFGAQETQYF. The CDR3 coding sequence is TGTGCCAGCAGTTTTGGGGCCCAAGAGACCCAGTACTTC.

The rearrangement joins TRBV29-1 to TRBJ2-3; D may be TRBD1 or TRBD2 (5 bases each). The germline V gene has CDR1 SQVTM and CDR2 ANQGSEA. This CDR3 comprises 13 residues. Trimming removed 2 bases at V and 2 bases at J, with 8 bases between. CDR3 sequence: CSVEQGPTDTQYF. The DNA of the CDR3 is TGCAGCGTTGAACAGGGACCCACAGATACGCAGTATTTT.

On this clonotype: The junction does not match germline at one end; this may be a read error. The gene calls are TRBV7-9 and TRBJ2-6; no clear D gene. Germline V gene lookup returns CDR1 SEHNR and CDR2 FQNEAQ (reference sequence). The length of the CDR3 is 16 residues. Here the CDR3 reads CASSLGAVGGSNVLTF. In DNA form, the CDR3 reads TGTGCCAGCAGCTTAGGTGCAGTCGGTGGGTCCAACGTCCTGACTTTC.

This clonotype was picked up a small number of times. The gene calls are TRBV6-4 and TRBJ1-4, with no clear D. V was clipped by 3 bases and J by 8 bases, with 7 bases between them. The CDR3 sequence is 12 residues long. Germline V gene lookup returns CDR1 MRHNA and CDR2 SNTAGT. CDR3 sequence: CASSDGSEKLFF. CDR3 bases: TGTGCCAGCAGTGATGGGTCGGAAAAACTGTTTTTT.

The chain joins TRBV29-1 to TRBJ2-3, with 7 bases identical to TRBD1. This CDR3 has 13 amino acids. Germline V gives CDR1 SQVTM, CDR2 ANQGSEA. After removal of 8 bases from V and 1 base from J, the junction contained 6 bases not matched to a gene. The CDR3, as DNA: TGCAGCACGACCGGGACAGGCACAGATACGCAGTATTTT. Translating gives CSTTGTGTDTQYF.